Below, one T cell receptor beta chain is given with its context. The antigen remains unidentified. These data are taken from a study of T cell responses to AZD1222 COVID-19 vaccine. Background on the study: Researchers grouped second doses given at about 4 or about 12 weeks into one pool. Regarding the study as a whole: A rise in Spike-specific TCR breadth and depth followed two AZD1222 doses. Scientists sampled the repertoires only once the peak T cell response had passed. Only a handful of AZD1222 recipients were seropositive at baseline.

Assay: immunoSEQ multiplex PCR; the TCRdb copy retains only in-frame clones and omits some. In the table there are about 99,000 clones, 90% to 95% of which are singletons. CDR1 LNHDA and CDR2 SQIVND come from the germline V gene (reference sequence). The CDR3 totals 13 residues. Between the trimmed V and J ends, which lost 7 bases and 5 bases, there was a span of 14 bases. The chain is built from TRBV19 and TRBJ1-1; no reliable D call. The clonotype comes from an adult in good health. The sequences come from peripheral blood, collected on day 0 of AZD1222 vaccination. CDR3 nucleotide sequence: TGTGCCAGTACGCTTCCGGGGAGAACTGAAGCTTTCTTT. It encodes CASTLPGRTEAFF.